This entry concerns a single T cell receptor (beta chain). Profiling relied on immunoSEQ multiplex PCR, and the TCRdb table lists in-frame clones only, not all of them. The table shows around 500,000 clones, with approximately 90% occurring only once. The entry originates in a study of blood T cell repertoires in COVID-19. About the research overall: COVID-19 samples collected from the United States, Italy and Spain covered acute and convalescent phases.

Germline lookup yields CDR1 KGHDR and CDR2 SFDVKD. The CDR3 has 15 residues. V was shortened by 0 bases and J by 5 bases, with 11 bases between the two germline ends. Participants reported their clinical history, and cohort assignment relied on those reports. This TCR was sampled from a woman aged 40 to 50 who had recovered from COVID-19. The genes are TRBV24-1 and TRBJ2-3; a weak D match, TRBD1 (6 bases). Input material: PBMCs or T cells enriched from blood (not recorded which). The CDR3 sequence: CATSDLGQGRDTQYF. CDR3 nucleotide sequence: TGTGCCACCAGTGATTTGGGGCAGGGGCGAGATACGCAGTATTTT.